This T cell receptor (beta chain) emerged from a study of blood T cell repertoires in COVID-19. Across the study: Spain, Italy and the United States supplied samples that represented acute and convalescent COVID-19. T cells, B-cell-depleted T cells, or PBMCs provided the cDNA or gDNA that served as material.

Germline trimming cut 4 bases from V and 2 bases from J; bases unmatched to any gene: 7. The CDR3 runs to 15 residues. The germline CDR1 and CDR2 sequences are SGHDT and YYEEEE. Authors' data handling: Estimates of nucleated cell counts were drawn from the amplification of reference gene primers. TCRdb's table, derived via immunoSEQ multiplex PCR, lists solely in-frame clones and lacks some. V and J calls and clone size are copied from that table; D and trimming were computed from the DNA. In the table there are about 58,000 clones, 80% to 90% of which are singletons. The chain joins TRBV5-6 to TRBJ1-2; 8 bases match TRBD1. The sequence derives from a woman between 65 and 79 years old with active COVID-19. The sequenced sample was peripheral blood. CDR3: CASSRDRGKNYGYTF. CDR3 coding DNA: TGTGCCAGCAGCCGCGACAGGGGCAAGAACTATGGCTACACCTTC. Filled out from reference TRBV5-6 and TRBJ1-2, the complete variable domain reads DAGVTQSPTHLIKTRGQQVTLRCSPKSGHDTVSWYQQALGQGPQFIFQYYEEEERQRGNFPDRFSGHQFPNYSSELNVNALLLGDSALYLCASSRDRGKNYGYTFGSGTRLTVV.